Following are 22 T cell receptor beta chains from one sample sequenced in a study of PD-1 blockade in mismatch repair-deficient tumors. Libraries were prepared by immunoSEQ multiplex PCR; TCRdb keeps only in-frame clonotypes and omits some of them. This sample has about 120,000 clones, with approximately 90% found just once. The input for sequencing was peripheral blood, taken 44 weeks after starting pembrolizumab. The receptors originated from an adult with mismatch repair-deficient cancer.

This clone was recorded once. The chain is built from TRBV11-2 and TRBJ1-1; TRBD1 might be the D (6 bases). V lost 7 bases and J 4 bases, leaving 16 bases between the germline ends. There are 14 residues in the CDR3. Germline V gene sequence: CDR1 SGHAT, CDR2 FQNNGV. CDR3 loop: CASTPGHQSTEAFF. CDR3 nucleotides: TGTGCCAGCACCCCGGGACATCAAAGCACTGAAGCTTTCTTT.

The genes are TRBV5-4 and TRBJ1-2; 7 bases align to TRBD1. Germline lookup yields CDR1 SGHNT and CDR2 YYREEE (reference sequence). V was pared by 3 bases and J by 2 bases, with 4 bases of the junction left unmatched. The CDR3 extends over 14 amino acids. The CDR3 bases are TGTGCCAGCAGCTCGGTGGACAGGAACTATGGCTACACCTTC. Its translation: CASSSVDRNYGYTF.

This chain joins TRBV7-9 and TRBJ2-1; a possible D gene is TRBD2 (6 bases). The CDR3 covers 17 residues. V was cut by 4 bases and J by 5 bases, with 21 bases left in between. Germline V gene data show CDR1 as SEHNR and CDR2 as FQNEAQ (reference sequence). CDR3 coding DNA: TGTGCCAGCAGCTCGGCCCGGGGCCTAGCGCGGGACAATGAGCAGTTCTTC. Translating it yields CASSSARGLARDNEQFF.

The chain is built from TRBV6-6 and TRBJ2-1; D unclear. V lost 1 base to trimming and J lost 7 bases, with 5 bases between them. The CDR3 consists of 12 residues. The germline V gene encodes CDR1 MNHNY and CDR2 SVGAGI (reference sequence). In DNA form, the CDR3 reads TGTGCCAGCAGTTACTTAGGAAATGAGCAGTTCTTC. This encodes CASSYLGNEQFF.

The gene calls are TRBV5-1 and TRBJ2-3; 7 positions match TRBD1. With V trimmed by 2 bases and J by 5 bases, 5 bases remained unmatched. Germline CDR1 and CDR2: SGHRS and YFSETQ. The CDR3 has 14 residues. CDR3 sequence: CASSFRGLEDTQYF. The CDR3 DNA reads TGCGCCAGCAGCTTCAGGGGGTTGGAAGATACGCAGTATTTT.

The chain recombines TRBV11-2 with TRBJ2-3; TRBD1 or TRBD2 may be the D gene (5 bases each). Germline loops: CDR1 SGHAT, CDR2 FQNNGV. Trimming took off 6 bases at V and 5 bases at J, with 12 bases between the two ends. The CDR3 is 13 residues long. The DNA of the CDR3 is TGTGCCAGCAGACTTCCGAGGGGAGATACGCAGTATTTT. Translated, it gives CASRLPRGDTQYF.

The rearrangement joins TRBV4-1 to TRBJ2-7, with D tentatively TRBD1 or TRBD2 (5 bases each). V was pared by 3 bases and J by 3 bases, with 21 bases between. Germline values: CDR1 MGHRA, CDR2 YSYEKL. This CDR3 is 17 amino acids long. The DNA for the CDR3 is TGCGCCAGCAGCCAGGGCCCGAGGGGAAGGGAGAACTACGAGCAGTACTTC. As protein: CASSQGPRGRENYEQYF.

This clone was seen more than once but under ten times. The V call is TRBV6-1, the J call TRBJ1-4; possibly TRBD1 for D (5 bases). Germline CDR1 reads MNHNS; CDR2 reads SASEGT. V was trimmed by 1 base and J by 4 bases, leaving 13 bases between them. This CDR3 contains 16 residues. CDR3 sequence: CASSEGGGEGNEKLFF. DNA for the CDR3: TGTGCCAGCAGTGAAGGGGGCGGGGAAGGTAATGAAAAACTGTTTTTT.

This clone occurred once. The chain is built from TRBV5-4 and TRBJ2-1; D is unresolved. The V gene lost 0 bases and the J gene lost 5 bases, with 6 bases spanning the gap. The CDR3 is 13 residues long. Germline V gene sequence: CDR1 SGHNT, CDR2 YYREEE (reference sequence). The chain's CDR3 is CASSLGYHNEQFF. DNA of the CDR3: TGTGCCAGCAGCTTGGGATACCACAATGAGCAGTTCTTC.

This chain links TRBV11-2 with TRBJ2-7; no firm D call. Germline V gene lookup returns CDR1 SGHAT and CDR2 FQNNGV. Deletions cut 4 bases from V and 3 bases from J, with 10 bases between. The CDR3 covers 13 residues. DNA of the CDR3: TGTGCCAGCAGCTCCCCCGCACTCTACGAGCAGTACTTC. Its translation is CASSSPALYEQYF. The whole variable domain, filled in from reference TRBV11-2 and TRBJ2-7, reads EAGVAQSPRYKIIEKRQSVAFWCNPISGHATLYWYQQILGQGPKLLIQFQNNGVVDDSQLPKDRFSAERLKGVDSTLKIQPAKLEDSAVYLCASSSPALYEQYFGPGTRLTVT.

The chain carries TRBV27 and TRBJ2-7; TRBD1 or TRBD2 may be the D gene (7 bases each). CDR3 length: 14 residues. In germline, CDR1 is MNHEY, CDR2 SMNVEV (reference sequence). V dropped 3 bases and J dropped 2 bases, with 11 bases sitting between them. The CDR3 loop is CASSFSGTAYEQYF. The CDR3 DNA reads TGTGCCAGCAGTTTCAGCGGGACAGCCTACGAGCAGTACTTC.

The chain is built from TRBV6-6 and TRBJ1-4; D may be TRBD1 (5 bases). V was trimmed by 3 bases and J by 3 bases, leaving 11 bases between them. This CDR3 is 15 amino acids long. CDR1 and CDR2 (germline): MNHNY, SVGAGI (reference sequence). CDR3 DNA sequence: TGTGCCAGCAGTTATTCAGGGACTCCTAATGAAAAACTGTTTTTT. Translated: CASSYSGTPNEKLFF.

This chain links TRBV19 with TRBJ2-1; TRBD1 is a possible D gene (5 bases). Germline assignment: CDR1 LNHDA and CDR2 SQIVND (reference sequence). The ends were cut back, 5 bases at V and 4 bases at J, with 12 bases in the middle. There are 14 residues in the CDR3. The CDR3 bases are TGTGCCAGTAGTGCTCAGGGATTTTACAATGAGCAGTTCTTC. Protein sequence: CASSAQGFYNEQFF.

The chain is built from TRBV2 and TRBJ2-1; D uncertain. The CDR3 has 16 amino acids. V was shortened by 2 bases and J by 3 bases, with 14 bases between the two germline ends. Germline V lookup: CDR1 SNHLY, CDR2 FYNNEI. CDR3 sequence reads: CASSEHRIGGYNEQFF. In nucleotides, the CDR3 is TGTGCCAGCAGTGAACATCGCATAGGCGGCTACAATGAGCAGTTCTTC. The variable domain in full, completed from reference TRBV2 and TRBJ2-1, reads EPEVTQTPSHQVTQMGQEVILRCVPISNHLYFYWYRQILGQKVEFLVSFYNNEISEKSEIFDDQFSVERPDGSNFTLKIRSTKLEDSAMYFCASSEHRIGGYNEQFFGPGTRLTVL.

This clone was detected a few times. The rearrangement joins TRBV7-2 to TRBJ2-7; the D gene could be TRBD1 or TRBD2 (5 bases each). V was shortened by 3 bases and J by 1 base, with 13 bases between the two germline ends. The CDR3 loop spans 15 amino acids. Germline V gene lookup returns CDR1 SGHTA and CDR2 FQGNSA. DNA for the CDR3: TGTGCCAGCAGCTTTCAGGGAGCGTCATCCTACGAGCAGTACTTC. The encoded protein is CASSFQGASSYEQYF.

As DNA, the CDR3 is TGTGCCAGCAGCTTAGACAATTACTACGAGCAGTACTTC. It translates to CASSLDNYYEQYF. J is TRBJ2-7 and V is TRBV7-2; D gene ambiguous. The CDR3 has 13 residues. CDR1 and CDR2 (germline): SGHTA, FQGNSA. The V and J ends lost 1 base and 3 bases respectively, with 7 bases between them.

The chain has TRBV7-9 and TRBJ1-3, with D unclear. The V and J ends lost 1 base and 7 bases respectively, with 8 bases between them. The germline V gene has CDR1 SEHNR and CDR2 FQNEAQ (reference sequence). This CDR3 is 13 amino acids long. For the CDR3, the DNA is TGTGCCAGCAGCTTAGATACGAGGAACACCATATATTTT. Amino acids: CASSLDTRNTIYF. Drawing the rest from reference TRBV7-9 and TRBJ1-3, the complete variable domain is DTGVSQNPRHKITKRGQNVTFRCDPISEHNRLYWYRQTLGQGPEFLTYFQNEAQLEKSRLLSDRFSAERPKGSFSTLEIQRTEQGDSAMYLCASSLDTRNTIYFGEGSWLTVV.

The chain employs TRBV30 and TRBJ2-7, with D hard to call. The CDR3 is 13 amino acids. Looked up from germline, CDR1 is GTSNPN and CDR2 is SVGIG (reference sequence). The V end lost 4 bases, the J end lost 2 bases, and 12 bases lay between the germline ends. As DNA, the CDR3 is TGTGCCTGGACCTCGGGCAGGACCTACGAGCAGTACTTC. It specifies CAWTSGRTYEQYF.

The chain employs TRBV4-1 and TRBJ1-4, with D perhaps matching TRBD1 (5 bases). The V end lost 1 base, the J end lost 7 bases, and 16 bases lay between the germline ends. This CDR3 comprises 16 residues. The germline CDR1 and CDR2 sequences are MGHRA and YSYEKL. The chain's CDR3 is CASSQARARASEKLFF. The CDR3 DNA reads TGCGCCAGCAGCCAAGCTCGGGCCAGGGCGAGTGAAAAACTGTTTTTT.

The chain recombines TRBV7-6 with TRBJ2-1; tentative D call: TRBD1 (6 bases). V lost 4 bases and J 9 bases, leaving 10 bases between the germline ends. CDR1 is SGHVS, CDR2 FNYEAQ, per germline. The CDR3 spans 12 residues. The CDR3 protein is CASSSPRGEQFF. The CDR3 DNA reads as TGTGCCAGCAGCTCACCCAGGGGTGAGCAGTTCTTC.

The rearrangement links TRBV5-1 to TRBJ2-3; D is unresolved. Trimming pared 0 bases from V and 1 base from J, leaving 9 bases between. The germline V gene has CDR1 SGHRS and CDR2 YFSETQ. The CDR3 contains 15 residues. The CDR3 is CASSLVRQGTDTQYF. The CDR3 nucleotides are TGCGCCAGCAGCTTGGTTCGGCAGGGCACAGATACGCAGTATTTT.

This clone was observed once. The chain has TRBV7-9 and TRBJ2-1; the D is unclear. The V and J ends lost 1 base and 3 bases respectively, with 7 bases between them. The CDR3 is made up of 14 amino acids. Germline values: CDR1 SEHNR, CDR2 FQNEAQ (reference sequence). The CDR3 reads CASSLVSSYNEQFF. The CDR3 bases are TGTGCCAGCAGCTTAGTTTCTAGCTACAATGAGCAGTTCTTC.